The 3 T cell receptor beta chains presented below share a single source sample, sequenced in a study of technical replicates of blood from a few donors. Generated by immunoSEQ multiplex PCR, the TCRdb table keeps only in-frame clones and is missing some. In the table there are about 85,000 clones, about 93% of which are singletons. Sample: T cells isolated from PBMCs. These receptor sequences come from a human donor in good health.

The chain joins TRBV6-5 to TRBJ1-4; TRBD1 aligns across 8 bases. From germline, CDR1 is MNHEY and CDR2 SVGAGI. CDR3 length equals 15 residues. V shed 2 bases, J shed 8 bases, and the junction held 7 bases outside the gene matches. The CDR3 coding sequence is TGTGCCAGCAGTTACCTCCGACAGGGGCGGGAAAAACTGTTTTTT. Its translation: CASSYLRQGREKLFF.

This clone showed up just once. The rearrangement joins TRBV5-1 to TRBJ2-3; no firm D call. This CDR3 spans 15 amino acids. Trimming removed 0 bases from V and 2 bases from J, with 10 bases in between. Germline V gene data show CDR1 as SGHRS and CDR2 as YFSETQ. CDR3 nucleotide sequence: TGCGCCAGCAGCTTGGCCGAGGATTCCACAGATACGCAGTATTTT. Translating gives CASSLAEDSTDTQYF.

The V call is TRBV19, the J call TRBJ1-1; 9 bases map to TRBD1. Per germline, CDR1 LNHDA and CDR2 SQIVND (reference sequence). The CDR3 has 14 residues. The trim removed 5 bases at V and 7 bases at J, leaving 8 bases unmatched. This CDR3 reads CASSVQGARVEAFF. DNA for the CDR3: TGTGCCAGTAGTGTACAGGGGGCCAGGGTTGAAGCTTTCTTT.